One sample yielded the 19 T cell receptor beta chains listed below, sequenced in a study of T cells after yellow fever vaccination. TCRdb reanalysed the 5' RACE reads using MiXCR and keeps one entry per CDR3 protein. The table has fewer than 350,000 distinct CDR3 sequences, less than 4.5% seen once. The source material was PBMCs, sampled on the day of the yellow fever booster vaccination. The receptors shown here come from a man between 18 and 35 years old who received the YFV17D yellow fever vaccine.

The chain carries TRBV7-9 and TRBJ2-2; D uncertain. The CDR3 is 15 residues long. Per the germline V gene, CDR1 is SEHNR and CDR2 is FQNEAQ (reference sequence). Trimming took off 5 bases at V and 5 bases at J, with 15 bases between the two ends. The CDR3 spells CASSKPLLGTGELFF. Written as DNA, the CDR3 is TGTGCCAGCAGCAAACCGCTCCTAGGGACCGGGGAGCTGTTTTTT.

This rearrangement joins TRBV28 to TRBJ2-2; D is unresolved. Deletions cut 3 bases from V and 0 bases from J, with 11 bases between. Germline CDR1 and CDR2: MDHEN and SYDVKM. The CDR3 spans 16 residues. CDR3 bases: TGTGCCAGCAGTTTCTTAGAAACCGCGAACACCGGGGAGCTGTTTTTT. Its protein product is CASSFLETANTGELFF.

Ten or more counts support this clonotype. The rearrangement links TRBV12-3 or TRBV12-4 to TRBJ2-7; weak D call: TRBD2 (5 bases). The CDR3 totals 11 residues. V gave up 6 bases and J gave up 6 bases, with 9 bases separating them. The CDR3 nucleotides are TGTGCCAGCAGAGCCCGGGGCGAGCAGTACGTC. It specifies CASRARGEQYV.

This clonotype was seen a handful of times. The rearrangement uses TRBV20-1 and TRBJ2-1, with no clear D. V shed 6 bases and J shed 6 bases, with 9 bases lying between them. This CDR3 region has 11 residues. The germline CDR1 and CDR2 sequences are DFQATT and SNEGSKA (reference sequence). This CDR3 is CSAYRTNEQFF. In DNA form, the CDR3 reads TGCAGTGCCTATAGAACCAATGAGCAGTTCTTC.

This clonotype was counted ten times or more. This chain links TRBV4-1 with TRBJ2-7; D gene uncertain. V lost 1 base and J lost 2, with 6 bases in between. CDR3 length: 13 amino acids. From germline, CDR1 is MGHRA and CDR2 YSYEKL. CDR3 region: CASSQGGTYEQYF. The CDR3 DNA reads TGCGCCAGCAGCCAAGGGGGTACCTACGAGCAGTACTTC.

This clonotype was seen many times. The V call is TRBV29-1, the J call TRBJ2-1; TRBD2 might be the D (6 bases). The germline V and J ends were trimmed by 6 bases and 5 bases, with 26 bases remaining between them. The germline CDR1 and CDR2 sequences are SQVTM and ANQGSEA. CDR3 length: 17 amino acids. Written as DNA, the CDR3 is TGCAGCGTCCCCCCGTTGGGCCGGGACTTCCGAAACAATGAGCAGTTCTTC. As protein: CSVPPLGRDFRNNEQFF.

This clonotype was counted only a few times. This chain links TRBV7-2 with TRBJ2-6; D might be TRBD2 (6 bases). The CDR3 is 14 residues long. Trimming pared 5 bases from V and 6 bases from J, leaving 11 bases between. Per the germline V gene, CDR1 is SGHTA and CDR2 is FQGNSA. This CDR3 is CASSRTTEANVLTF. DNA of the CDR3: TGTGCCAGCAGCAGGACTACTGAGGCCAACGTCCTGACTTTC.

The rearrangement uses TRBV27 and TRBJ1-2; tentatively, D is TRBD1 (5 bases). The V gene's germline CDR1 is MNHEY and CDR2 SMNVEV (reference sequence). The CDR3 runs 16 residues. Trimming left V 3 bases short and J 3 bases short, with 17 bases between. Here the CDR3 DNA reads TGTGCCAGCAGTTTCGCAACCGGCAGGGTCCACTATGGCTACACCTTC. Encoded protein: CASSFATGRVHYGYTF.

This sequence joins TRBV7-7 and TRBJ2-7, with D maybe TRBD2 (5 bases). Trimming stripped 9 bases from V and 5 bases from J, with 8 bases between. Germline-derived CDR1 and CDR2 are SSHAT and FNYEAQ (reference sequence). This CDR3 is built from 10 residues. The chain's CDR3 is CARGAHEQYV. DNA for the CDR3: TGTGCCAGGGGAGCCCACGAGCAGTACGTC.

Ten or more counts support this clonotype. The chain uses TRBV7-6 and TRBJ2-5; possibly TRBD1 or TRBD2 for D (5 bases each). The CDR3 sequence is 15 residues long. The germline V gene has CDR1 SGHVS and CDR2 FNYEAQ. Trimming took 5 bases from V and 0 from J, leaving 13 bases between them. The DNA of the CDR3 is TGTGCCAGCAGCGCCGTGAGGGGACACCAAGAGACCCAGTACTTC. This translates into CASSAVRGHQETQYF.

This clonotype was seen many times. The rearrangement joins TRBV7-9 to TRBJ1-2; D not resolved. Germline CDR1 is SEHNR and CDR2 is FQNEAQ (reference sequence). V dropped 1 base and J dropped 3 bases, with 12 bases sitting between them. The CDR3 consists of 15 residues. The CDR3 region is CASSLGAGSDYGYTF. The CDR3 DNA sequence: TGTGCCAGCAGCTTAGGGGCAGGATCTGACTATGGCTACACCTTC.

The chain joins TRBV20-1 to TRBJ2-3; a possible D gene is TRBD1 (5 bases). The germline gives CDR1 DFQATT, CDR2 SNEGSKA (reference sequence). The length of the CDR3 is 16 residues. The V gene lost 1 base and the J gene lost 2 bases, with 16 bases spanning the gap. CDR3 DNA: TGCAGTGCTAGAGTAGATGTCAGGGCCGACACAGATACGCAGTATTTT. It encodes CSARVDVRADTDTQYF.

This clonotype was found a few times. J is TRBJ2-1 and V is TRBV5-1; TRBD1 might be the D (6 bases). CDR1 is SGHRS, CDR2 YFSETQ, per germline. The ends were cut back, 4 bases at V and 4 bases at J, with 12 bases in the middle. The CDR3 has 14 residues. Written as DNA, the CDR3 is TGCGCCAGCAGCGAGACAGGACCTTACAATGAGCAGTTCTTC. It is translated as CASSETGPYNEQFF.

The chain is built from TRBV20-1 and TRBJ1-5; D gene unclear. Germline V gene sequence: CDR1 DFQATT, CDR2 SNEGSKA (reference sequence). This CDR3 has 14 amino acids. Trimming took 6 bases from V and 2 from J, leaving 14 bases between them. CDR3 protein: CSAKPGYGNQPQHF. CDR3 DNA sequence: TGCAGTGCAAAACCCGGGTATGGCAATCAGCCCCAGCATTTT.

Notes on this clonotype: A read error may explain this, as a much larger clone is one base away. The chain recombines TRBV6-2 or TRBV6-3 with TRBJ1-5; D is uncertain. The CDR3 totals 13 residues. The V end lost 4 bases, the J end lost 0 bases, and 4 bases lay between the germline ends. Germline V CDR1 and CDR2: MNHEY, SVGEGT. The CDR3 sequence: CASSFHSNQPQHF. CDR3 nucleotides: TGTGCCAGCAGTTTTCATAGCAATCAGCCCCAGCATTTT.

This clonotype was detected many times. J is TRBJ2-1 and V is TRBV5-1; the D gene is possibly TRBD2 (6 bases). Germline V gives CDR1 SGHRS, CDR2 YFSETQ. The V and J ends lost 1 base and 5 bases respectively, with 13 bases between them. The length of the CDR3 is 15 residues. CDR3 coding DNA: TGCGCCAGCAGCTTGCGGCGGGGTATCGACAATGAGCAGTTCTTC. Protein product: CASSLRRGIDNEQFF.

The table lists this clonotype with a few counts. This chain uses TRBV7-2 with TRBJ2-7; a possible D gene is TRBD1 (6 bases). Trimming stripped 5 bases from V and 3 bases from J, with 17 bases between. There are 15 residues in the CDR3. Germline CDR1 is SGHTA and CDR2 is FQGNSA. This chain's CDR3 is CASSLQGKSSYEQYF. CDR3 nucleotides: TGTGCCAGCAGCCTGCAGGGGAAATCTAGCTACGAGCAGTACTTC. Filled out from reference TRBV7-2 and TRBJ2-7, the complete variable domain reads GAGVSQSPSNKVTEKGKDVELRCDPISGHTALYWYRQSLGQGLEFLIYFQGNSAPDKSGLPSDRFSAERTGGSVSTLTIQRTQQEDSAVYLCASSLQGKSSYEQYFGPGTRLTVT.

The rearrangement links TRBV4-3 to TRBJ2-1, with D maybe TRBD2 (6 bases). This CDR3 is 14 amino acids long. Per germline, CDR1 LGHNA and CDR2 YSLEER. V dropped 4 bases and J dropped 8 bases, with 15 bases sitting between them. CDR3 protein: CASSRGVAVDEQFF. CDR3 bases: TGCGCCAGCAGCCGGGGGGTAGCGGTTGATGAGCAGTTCTTC.

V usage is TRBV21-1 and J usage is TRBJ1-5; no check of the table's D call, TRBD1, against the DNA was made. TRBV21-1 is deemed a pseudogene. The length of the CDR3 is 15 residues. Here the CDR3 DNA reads TGTGCCAGCAGCAGACAGGGCAGGGACAATCAGCCCCAGCATTTT. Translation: CASSRQGRDNQPQHF.